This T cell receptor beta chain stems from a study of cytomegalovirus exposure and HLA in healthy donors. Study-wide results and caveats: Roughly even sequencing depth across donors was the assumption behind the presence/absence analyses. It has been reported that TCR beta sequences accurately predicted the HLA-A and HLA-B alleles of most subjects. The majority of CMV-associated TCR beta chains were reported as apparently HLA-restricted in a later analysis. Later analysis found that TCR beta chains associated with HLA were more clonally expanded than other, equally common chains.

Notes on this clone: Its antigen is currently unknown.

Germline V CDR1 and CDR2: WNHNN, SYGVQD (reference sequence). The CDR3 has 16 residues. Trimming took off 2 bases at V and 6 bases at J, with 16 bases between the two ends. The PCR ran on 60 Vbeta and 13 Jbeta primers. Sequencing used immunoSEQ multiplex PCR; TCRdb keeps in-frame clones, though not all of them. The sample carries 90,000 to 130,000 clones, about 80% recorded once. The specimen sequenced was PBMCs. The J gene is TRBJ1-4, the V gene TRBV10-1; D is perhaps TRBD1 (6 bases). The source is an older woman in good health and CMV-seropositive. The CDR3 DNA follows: TGCGCCAGCAGTGAGACAACCGGGACACCGGATGAAAAACTGTTTTTT. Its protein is CASSETTGTPDEKLFF.